Listed here are 10 T cell receptor beta chains from one sample, sequenced in a study of shared clonotypes between healthy human individuals. Naive CD8 cells lacked CD45RO, underwent positive selection for CCR7 and left out terminally differentiated effector memory CD45RA+ cells. Measured with immunoSEQ multiplex PCR; TCRdb has only the in-frame clones, and not every one. The sample yields millions of clones, about 95% seen once. The material sequenced was naive CD8+ T cells sorted from blood. These TCRs come from a man between 18 and 29 years old in good health.

This clone was detected only once. The V and J genes are TRBV2 and TRBJ2-7, with a possible D match to TRBD1 (5 bases). V lost 11 bases and J lost 6, with 20 bases in between. Germline V gene lookup returns CDR1 SNHLY and CDR2 FYNNEI. This CDR3 has 13 residues. The CDR3 DNA reads as TGTGCCGGCTGGACATCCCTAGAGACCGAGCAGTACTTC. Translating it yields CAGWTSLETEQYF.

This sequence joins TRBV5-1 and TRBJ2-7; D may be TRBD1 (6 bases). Germline V lookup: CDR1 SGHRS, CDR2 YFSETQ. This CDR3 has 13 residues. V was clipped by 6 bases and J by 1 base, with 11 bases between them. The CDR3, as DNA: TGCGCCAGCAAGGACAGTAGGTCCTACGAGCAGTACTTC. It codes for CASKDSRSYEQYF.

This clone was observed a single time. V and J are TRBV27 and TRBJ1-1; no clear D gene. Germline V gives CDR1 MNHEY, CDR2 SMNVEV (reference sequence). Trimming took 6 bases from V and 2 from J, leaving 13 bases between them. This CDR3 spans 14 amino acids. CDR3 in amino acids: CASRSSGGNTEAFF. The CDR3, as DNA: TGTGCCAGCAGGTCATCGGGCGGAAACACTGAAGCTTTCTTT.

This chain connects TRBV11-2 to TRBJ2-1, with no clear D. The V end was cut by 3 bases, the J end by 5 bases, with 8 bases between. The CDR3 spans 13 residues. Germline V CDR1 and CDR2: SGHAT, FQNNGV. For the CDR3, the DNA is TGTGCCAGCAGCTTGTTTCCAAACAATGAGCAGTTCTTC. It is translated as CASSLFPNNEQFF.

About this clone itself: Other DNA sequences in this sample translate to the same CDR3. The chain links TRBV28 to TRBJ2-7, with 8 positions matching TRBD1. Germline trimming cut 6 bases from V and 2 bases from J; bases unmatched to any gene: 6. Germline V gene data show CDR1 as MDHEN and CDR2 as SYDVKM. The CDR3 loop spans 14 amino acids. CDR3 DNA sequence: TGTGCCAGCAGCTGGACAGGGAATACCTACGAGCAGTACTTC. Its translation is CASSWTGNTYEQYF.

This chain connects TRBV5-4 to TRBJ2-3; perhaps TRBD1 as D (5 bases). Germline assignment: CDR1 SGHNT and CDR2 YYREEE (reference sequence). This CDR3 has 18 amino acids. V shed 0 bases and J shed 0 bases, with 17 bases lying between them. CDR3 sequence reads: CASSLAVIRGLSTDTQYF. In DNA, the CDR3 is TGTGCCAGCAGCTTGGCGGTGATTAGGGGTCTTAGCACAGATACGCAGTATTTT.

The chain carries TRBV27 and TRBJ1-1; D unclear. V was clipped by 2 bases and J by 4 bases, with 14 bases between them. The CDR3 contains 15 residues. CDR1 is MNHEY and CDR2 is SMNVEV in the germline V gene (reference sequence). The CDR3 loop is CASSLVSPLGTEAFF. The CDR3 DNA sequence: TGTGCCAGCAGTTTAGTTTCCCCCCTGGGCACTGAAGCTTTCTTT.

V usage is TRBV4-1 and J usage is TRBJ2-7; D is perhaps TRBD2 (5 bases). The CDR3 has 15 residues. V lost 3 bases, J lost 1 base, and 13 bases lay in between. Germline loops: CDR1 MGHRA, CDR2 YSYEKL. This CDR3 is CASSQFLRGSYEQYF. CDR3 in DNA: TGCGCCAGCAGCCAGTTCCTCCGGGGTTCCTACGAGCAGTACTTC.

This chain connects TRBV5-4 to TRBJ2-4, with D possibly being TRBD1 or TRBD2 (5 bases each). There are 15 residues in the CDR3. Germline values: CDR1 SGHNT, CDR2 YYREEE (reference sequence). V was clipped by 3 bases and J by 1 base, with 11 bases between them. The CDR3 here is CASSSSWGAKNIQYF. The CDR3 coding sequence is TGTGCCAGCAGCTCGTCCTGGGGGGCCAAAAACATTCAGTACTTC. Full variable domain (remainder filled in from reference TRBV5-4 and TRBJ2-4): ETGVTQSPTHLIKTRGQQVTLRCSSQSGHNTVSWYQQALGQGPQFIFQYYREEENGRGNFPPRFSGLQFPNYSSELNVNALELDDSALYLCASSSSWGAKNIQYFGAGTRLSVL.

The V and J genes are TRBV7-9 and TRBJ2-7, with 8 nucleotides matching TRBD1. J lost 6 bases, V lost 1 base, and 11 bases had no gene match. Germline CDR1 SEHNR, CDR2 FQNEAQ (reference sequence). The CDR3 spans 16 residues. CDR3 loop: CASSLEAATGVGEQYF. The CDR3 DNA follows: TGTGCCAGCAGCTTAGAGGCCGCGACAGGGGTGGGCGAGCAGTACTTC.